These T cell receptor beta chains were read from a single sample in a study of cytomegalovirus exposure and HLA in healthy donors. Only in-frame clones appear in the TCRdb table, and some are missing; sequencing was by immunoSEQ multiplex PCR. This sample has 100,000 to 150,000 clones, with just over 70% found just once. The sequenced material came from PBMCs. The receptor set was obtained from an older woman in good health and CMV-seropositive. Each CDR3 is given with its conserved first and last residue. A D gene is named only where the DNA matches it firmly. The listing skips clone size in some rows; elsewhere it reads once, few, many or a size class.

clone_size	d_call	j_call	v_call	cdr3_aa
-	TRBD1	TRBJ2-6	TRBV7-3	CASSSYRGPGANVLTF
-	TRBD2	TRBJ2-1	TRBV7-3	CASSLRQRGGLYNEQFF
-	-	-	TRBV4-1	CASSQAVYSYEQYF
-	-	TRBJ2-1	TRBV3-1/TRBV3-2	CATHNEQFF
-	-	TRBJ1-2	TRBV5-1	CASSPDSSYGYTF
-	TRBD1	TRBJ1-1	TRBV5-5	CASSPRQGDTEAFF
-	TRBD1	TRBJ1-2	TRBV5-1	CASTYSSTGGYGYTF
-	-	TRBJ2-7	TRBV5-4	CASSFLGADSYEQYF
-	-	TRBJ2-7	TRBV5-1	CASSLGEAYEQYF
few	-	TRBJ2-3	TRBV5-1	CASRAGYTQYF
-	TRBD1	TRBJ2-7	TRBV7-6	CASSLTGETDEQYF
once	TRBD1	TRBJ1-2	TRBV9	CASSARQGSYGYTF